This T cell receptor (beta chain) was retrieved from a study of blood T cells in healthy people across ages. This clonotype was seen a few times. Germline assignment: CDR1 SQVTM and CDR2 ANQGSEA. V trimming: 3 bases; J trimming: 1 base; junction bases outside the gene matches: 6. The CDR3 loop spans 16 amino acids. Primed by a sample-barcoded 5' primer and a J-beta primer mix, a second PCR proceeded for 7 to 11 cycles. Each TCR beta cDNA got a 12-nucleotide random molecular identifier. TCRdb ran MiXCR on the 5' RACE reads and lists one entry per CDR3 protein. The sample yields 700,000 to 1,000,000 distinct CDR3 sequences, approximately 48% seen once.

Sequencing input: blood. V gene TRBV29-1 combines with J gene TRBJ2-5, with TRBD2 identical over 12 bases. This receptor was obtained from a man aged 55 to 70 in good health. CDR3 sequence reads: CSVDKGLAGTQETQYF. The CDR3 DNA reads TGCAGCGTTGACAAGGGACTAGCGGGTACCCAAGAGACCCAGTACTTC. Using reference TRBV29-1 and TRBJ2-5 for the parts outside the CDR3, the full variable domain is SAVISQKPSRDICQRGTSLTIQCQVDSQVTMMFWYRQQPGQSLTLIATANQGSEATYESGFVIDKFPISRPNLTFSTLTVSNMSPEDSSIYLCSVDKGLAGTQETQYFGPGTRLLVL.